These 20 T cell receptor beta chains were sequenced from one sample in a study of metastatic and nonmetastatic thyroid tumors. TCRdb re-analyzed the PCR reads through MiXCR. This table has 13,000 or so clones, around a third appearing once. Nobody among the patients had been given any treatment before thyroid surgery. Sequencing input: tumor tissue. The receptors shown here come from a male donor with papillary thyroid cancer or a benign thyroid nodule (not recorded which). Some clones in this sample may be carry-over from other donors' samples.

This clone showed up just a few times. This chain links TRBV2 with TRBJ2-5; 7 bases map to TRBD2. The germline V gene encodes CDR1 SNHLY and CDR2 FYNNEI. J was trimmed by 3 bases and V by 4 bases; bases with no gene match: 5. This CDR3 spans 14 amino acids. The CDR3: CASSVGRMEETQYF. Written as DNA, the CDR3 is TGTGCCAGCAGTGTCGGGAGGATGGAAGAGACCCAGTACTTC. The whole variable domain, filled in from reference TRBV2 and TRBJ2-5, reads EPEVTQTPSHQVTQMGQEVILRCVPISNHLYFYWYRQILGQKVEFLVSFYNNEISEKSEIFDDQFSVERPDGSNFTLKIRSTKLEDSAMYFCASSVGRMEETQYFGPGTRLLVL.

The sample holds a few counts of this clone. V is TRBV27 and J is TRBJ1-1, with 7 bases aligning to TRBD1. V lost 6 bases, J lost 6 bases, and 7 bases stayed unmatched. Germline-derived CDR1 and CDR2 are MNHEY and SMNVEV (reference sequence). The CDR3 runs to 13 residues. CDR3 sequence reads: CASSLKGGSEAFF. The CDR3 DNA reads as TGTGCCAGCAGCTTAAAAGGGGGCTCTGAAGCTTTCTTT.

In this sample, this clone turned up a few times. V and J are TRBV15 and TRBJ1-5; no reliable D call. Trimming stripped 4 bases from V and 8 bases from J, with 12 bases between. CDR3 length equals 13 residues. CDR1 LNHNV and CDR2 YYDKDF come from the germline V gene (reference sequence). CDR3 sequence (DNA): TGTGCCACCAGCAAATTCGCTGGGGAGCCCCAGCATTTT. Encoded protein: CATSKFAGEPQHF.

V and J are TRBV11-2 and TRBJ2-1, with D possibly TRBD2 on 6 matching bases. Between the trimmed V and J ends, which lost 7 bases and 9 bases, there was a span of 19 bases. Looked up from germline, CDR1 is SGHAT and CDR2 is FQNNGV. The length of the CDR3 is 14 residues. In DNA form, the CDR3 reads TGTGCCAGCACCTCATTCGAGGTGGGGGGTGAGCAGTTCTTC. Protein product: CASTSFEVGGEQFF.

The V call is TRBV2, the J call TRBJ2-3; TRBD1 matches at 7 bases. Per germline, CDR1 SNHLY and CDR2 FYNNEI. V was clipped by 2 bases and J by 7 bases; unmatched bases: 12. CDR3 length equals 16 residues. CDR3 amino acids: CASSEYAGGMYNTQYF. CDR3 nucleotides: TGTGCCAGCAGTGAATACGCAGGGGGAATGTATAATACGCAGTATTTT.

The chain combines TRBV6-2 or TRBV6-3 with TRBJ1-2, with 8 bases identical to TRBD1. The CDR3 extends over 12 amino acids. Unmatched junction bases numbered 5, after V lost 8 bases and J lost 6 bases. Germline CDR1 and CDR2: MNHEY and SVGEGT. This CDR3 reads CASRTGGNGYTF. The CDR3 bases are TGTGCCAGCCGCACAGGGGGAAATGGCTACACCTTC.

The rearrangement uses TRBV30 and TRBJ2-7, with TRBD1 identical over 11 bases. CDR3 length equals 15 residues. Germline V gene sequence: CDR1 GTSNPN, CDR2 SVGIG (reference sequence). V gave up 3 bases and J gave up 4 bases; unmatched junction bases: 8. This CDR3 reads CAWSGPGTGGYEQYF. DNA for the CDR3: TGTGCCTGGAGCGGACCCGGGACAGGGGGTTACGAGCAGTACTTC.

This clone was counted between two and nine times. The rearrangement uses TRBV28 and TRBJ2-7; weak D call: TRBD1 (7 bases). V was pared by 8 bases and J by 3 bases, with 20 bases between. Germline-derived CDR1 and CDR2 are MDHEN and SYDVKM. The length of the CDR3 is 15 residues. The DNA for the CDR3 is TGTGCCAGCCGCAGGGGCAGGGGGGCCCTCTACGAGCAGTACTTC. It encodes CASRRGRGALYEQYF. The full variable domain, rest sourced from reference TRBV28 and TRBJ2-7, is DVKVTQSSRYLVKRTGEKVFLECVQDMDHENMFWYRQDPGLGLRLIYFSYDVKMKEKGDIPEGYSVSREKKERFSLILESASTNQTSMYLCASRRGRGALYEQYFGPGTRLTVT.

This rearrangement joins TRBV6-1 to TRBJ1-1; TRBD1 matches 7 bases. Unmatched junction bases numbered 7, after V lost 5 bases and J lost 4 bases. Germline loops: CDR1 MNHNS, CDR2 SASEGT. The CDR3 length is 14 residues. The CDR3, as DNA: TGTGCCAGCAGTCCATGGACAGGCCCCACTGAAGCTTTCTTT. It encodes CASSPWTGPTEAFF.

The chain uses TRBV11-2 and TRBJ1-2, with 9 bases lining up with TRBD1. The V gene's germline CDR1 is SGHAT and CDR2 FQNNGV. Unmatched junction bases numbered 8, after V lost 2 bases and J lost 7 bases. There are 15 residues in the CDR3. CDR3 protein: CASSLTDRGITGYTF. The CDR3 nucleotides are TGTGCCAGCAGCTTAACGGACAGGGGTATTACTGGCTACACCTTC.

The chain has TRBV6-2 or TRBV6-3 and TRBJ2-7, with 7 nucleotides matching TRBD1. From germline, CDR1 is MNHEY and CDR2 SVGEGT. This CDR3 comprises 16 residues. The V segment lost 4 bases and the J segment 4 bases; nucleotides outside the gene matches: 13. The CDR3 nucleotides are TGTGCCAGCAGTTTCAAAGGTGACAGGGAAGCTTACGAGCAGTACTTC. Translated, it gives CASSFKGDREAYEQYF.

Only a few counts were recorded for this clone. The J gene is TRBJ2-5, the V gene TRBV7-8, with 7 bases that match TRBD1. Trimming removed 5 bases from V and 2 bases from J; junction bases left unmatched: 8. CDR1 SGHVS and CDR2 FQNEAQ come from the germline V gene. The length of the CDR3 is 15 residues. The CDR3 region has the DNA TGTGCCAGCAGCACCACGGGGACAGAACAAGAGACCCAGTACTTC. Its protein is CASSTTGTEQETQYF.

This clone was seen only a few times. The genes are TRBV12-3 or TRBV12-4 and TRBJ2-5; 7 positions match TRBD1. V lost 6 bases and J lost 5; bases outside the gene matches: 6. The CDR3 is 13 residues long. CDR3: CASRPTGFETQYF. Here the CDR3 DNA reads TGTGCCAGCAGGCCGACAGGGTTCGAGACCCAGTACTTC.

The chain employs TRBV24-1 and TRBJ2-2, with D uncertain. CDR3 length: 15 residues. Germline values: CDR1 KGHDR, CDR2 SFDVKD. Trimming took off 0 bases at V and 0 bases at J, with 4 bases between the two ends. The CDR3 reads CATSDLTANTGELFF. CDR3 nucleotide sequence: TGTGCCACCAGTGATTTGACGGCGAACACCGGGGAGCTGTTTTTT.

This clone was seen only a few times. V usage is TRBV28 and J usage is TRBJ1-1; the D gene is possibly TRBD1 (6 bases). V was cut by 10 bases and J by 8 bases, with 14 bases left in between. CDR1 is MDHEN and CDR2 is SYDVKM in the germline V gene. The CDR3 contains 11 residues. The CDR3 region is CATRGTPEAFF. DNA of the CDR3: TGTGCCACCAGAGGGACACCCGAAGCTTTCTTT.

V gene TRBV28 combines with J gene TRBJ1-2; D gene unclear. CDR3 length: 17 residues. The V end lost 9 bases, the J end lost 2 bases, and 25 bases lay between the germline ends. The germline CDR1 and CDR2 sequences are MDHEN and SYDVKM. The CDR3 DNA is TGTGCCAGATCTTCAACAGAACTGTCAATCGGGAACTATGGCTACACCTTC. Its translation: CARSSTELSIGNYGYTF.

The rearrangement links TRBV28 to TRBJ2-7; D is uncertain. Trimming removed 6 bases at V and 0 bases at J, with 12 bases between. Germline assignment: CDR1 MDHEN and CDR2 SYDVKM. The CDR3 is 14 residues long. CDR3 sequence: CASRLGRSSYEQYF. CDR3 in DNA: TGTGCCAGCAGGTTAGGAAGGAGCTCCTACGAGCAGTACTTC.

V is TRBV2 and J is TRBJ2-3; 10 bases match TRBD2. The germline V gene encodes CDR1 SNHLY and CDR2 FYNNEI. This CDR3 is 15 amino acids long. The V gene end was trimmed by 4 bases and the J gene end by 6 bases; junction bases not matched to a gene: 7. CDR3 nucleotide sequence: TGTGCCAGCAGTGTACTAGCGGGGACCCCCGATACGCAGTATTTT. Protein: CASSVLAGTPDTQYF.

CDR3 coding DNA: TGCAGTGCTAGAGACCCGGACAGGGGGGACTACGAGCAGTACTTC. This gives the protein CSARDPDRGDYEQYF. This chain uses TRBV20-1 with TRBJ2-7, with TRBD1 matching over 10 bases. After removal of 0 bases from V and 3 bases from J, the junction contained 5 bases not matched to a gene. The CDR3 extends over 15 amino acids. Germline CDR1 DFQATT, CDR2 SNEGSKA (reference sequence).

This sequence joins TRBV6-1 and TRBJ2-7; D is unclear. V was trimmed by 1 base and J by 2 bases, leaving 6 bases between them. The length of the CDR3 is 13 residues. Germline assignment: CDR1 MNHNS and CDR2 SASEGT. CDR3 bases: TGTGCCAGCAGTGAAGGGCCGCCCTACGAGCAGTACTTC. As protein: CASSEGPPYEQYF.